These 21 T cell receptor beta chains came from one sample sequenced in a study of OX40 agonist ivuxolimab in advanced cancers. Produced via immunoSEQ multiplex PCR; TCRdb's table is partial and in-frame only. Of 75,000 to 85,000 clones in the sample, about nine tenths were seen once. The starting material was CD4+ or CD8+ T cells sorted from blood, obtained in a trial of the OX40 agonist ivuxolimab. These receptors originate from an adult with an advanced solid tumor such as melanoma, head and neck, liver or kidney cancer.

The chain joins TRBV7-2 to TRBJ1-5; weak D call: TRBD1 (5 bases). Trimming took 4 bases from V and 2 from J, leaving 12 bases between them. Germline CDR1 and CDR2: SGHTA and FQGNSA. The CDR3 is made up of 15 amino acids. CDR3 in DNA: TGTGCCAGCAGCTCTCGGGGCGCCGGCAATCAGCCCCAGCATTTT. Protein: CASSSRGAGNQPQHF.

The CDR3 bases are TGCGCCAGCTTTGCGGCGGGAAGGTCCTACAATGAGCAGTTCTTC. As protein: CASFAAGRSYNEQFF. The chain recombines TRBV4-1 with TRBJ2-1, with a weak D call TRBD2 (6 bases). Trimming took off 8 bases at V and 1 base at J, with 15 bases between the two ends. There are 15 residues in the CDR3. Germline CDR1 MGHRA, CDR2 YSYEKL.

The chain is built from TRBV19 and TRBJ1-2; D might be TRBD1 (6 bases). Germline V gene lookup returns CDR1 LNHDA and CDR2 SQIVND (reference sequence). With 5 bases removed from V and 4 bases from J, the gap between germline ends came to 11 bases. This CDR3 spans 13 amino acids. CDR3 sequence reads: CASSPRDTYGYTF. The CDR3 coding sequence is TGTGCCAGTAGTCCCCGGGACACCTATGGCTACACCTTC.

This rearrangement joins TRBV16 to TRBJ1-2, with D unclear. V was shortened by 2 bases and J by 4 bases, with 11 bases between the two germline ends. Germline V gene lookup returns CDR1 KGHSY and CDR2 FQNENV. The CDR3 is 14 residues long. The CDR3 here is CASSQGSGFYGYTF. CDR3 bases: TGTGCCAGCAGCCAAGGATCGGGATTCTATGGCTACACCTTC.

This chain connects TRBV28 to TRBJ1-6, with a tentative D call TRBD1 (6 bases). CDR3 size: 15 residues. V gave up 4 bases and J gave up 5 bases, with 12 bases separating them. Germline assignment: CDR1 MDHEN and CDR2 SYDVKM. Here the CDR3 reads CASSSEQGNNSPLHF. The CDR3 coding sequence is TGTGCCAGCAGTTCCGAACAGGGCAATAATTCACCCCTCCACTTT.

The J gene is TRBJ1-2, the V gene TRBV5-1; D is undetermined. The CDR3 consists of 12 residues. Per germline, CDR1 SGHRS and CDR2 YFSETQ. The ends were cut back, 4 bases at V and 2 bases at J, with 6 bases in the middle. The CDR3 loop reads CASSELNYGYTF. For the CDR3, the DNA is TGCGCCAGCAGCGAGCTAAACTATGGCTACACCTTC.

This chain links TRBV19 with TRBJ2-7; TRBD1 agrees at 7 bases. The germline CDR1 and CDR2 sequences are LNHDA and SQIVND (reference sequence). The ends lost 4 bases at V and 6 bases at J; junction bases unmatched: 6. The CDR3 totals 13 residues. CDR3 sequence reads: CASSTDRDTEQYF. DNA for the CDR3: TGTGCCAGTAGTACCGACAGGGACACCGAGCAGTACTTC. Together with reference TRBV19 and TRBJ2-7, the CDR3 gives the full variable domain: DGGITQSPKYLFRKEGQNVTLSCEQNLNHDAMYWYRQDPGQGLRLIYYSQIVNDFQKGDIAEGYSVSREKKESFPLTVTSAQKNPTAFYLCASSTDRDTEQYFGPGTRLTVT.

The rearrangement joins TRBV13 to TRBJ1-1; maybe TRBD1 (6 bases). The CDR3 loop spans 15 amino acids. Germline-derived CDR1 and CDR2 are PRHDT and FYEKMQ (reference sequence). V gave up 5 bases and J gave up 3 bases, with 16 bases separating them. The CDR3 DNA reads as TGTGCCAGCAGCCGCAGAACAGGGACTCACACTGAAGCTTTCTTT. Amino acid sequence: CASSRRTGTHTEAFF.

CDR3 DNA: TGTGCCAGCAGCTTAGGTCGGGACTATGGCTACACCTTC. Protein sequence: CASSLGRDYGYTF. V is TRBV7-2 and J is TRBJ1-2; D gene uncertain. The length of the CDR3 is 13 residues. V was pared by 1 base and J by 3 bases, with 6 bases between. Germline CDR1 SGHTA, CDR2 FQGNSA.

On this clone itself: The junction shows a germline mismatch at one end, possibly a read error. The chain carries TRBV5-1 and TRBJ1-2; possible D gene TRBD1, 5 bases. The germline CDR1 and CDR2 sequences are SGHRS and YFSETQ. This CDR3 region has 14 residues. CDR3 sequence reads: CASSLEGVTDGHTF. The CDR3 DNA reads TGCGCCAGCAGCTTGGAGGGTGTGACAGATGGCCACACCTTC.

This rearrangement joins TRBV4-1 to TRBJ2-7, with TRBD1 matching over 7 bases. With 4 bases clipped from V and 5 bases from J, the junction kept 14 bases outside the gene matches. The CDR3 runs 16 residues. CDR1 is MGHRA, CDR2 YSYEKL, per germline. This chain's CDR3 is CASSLDRTAAPHEQYF. Here the CDR3 DNA reads TGCGCCAGCAGCCTGGACAGGACTGCGGCTCCCCACGAGCAGTACTTC.

The genes are TRBV6-1 and TRBJ2-1; 7 bases fit TRBD2. Trimming took 10 bases from V and 1 from J; bases not matched to a gene: 7. Looked up from germline, CDR1 is MNHNS and CDR2 is SASEGT. The CDR3 covers 14 residues. The CDR3 nucleotides read TGTGCCACTCAAGCGGGGATATCCTACAATGAGCAGTTCTTC. It yields the protein CATQAGISYNEQFF.

The rearrangement links TRBV18 to TRBJ2-4, with 9 positions matching TRBD2. Per germline, CDR1 KGHSH and CDR2 LQKENI. With V trimmed by 6 bases and J by 0 bases, 12 bases remained unmatched. The CDR3 spans 18 residues. The CDR3 spells CASSHGGSGSGAKNIQYF. The CDR3, as DNA: TGTGCCAGCTCCCACGGGGGTAGCGGGAGTGGAGCCAAAAACATTCAGTACTTC.

V usage is TRBV28 and J usage is TRBJ1-4; D might be TRBD1 (6 bases). The CDR3 sequence is 14 residues long. The V and J ends lost 2 bases and 5 bases respectively, with 9 bases between them. The germline gives CDR1 MDHEN, CDR2 SYDVKM. For the CDR3, the DNA is TGTGCCAGCAGTTTAGTACAGGGAAATGAAAAACTGTTTTTT. It codes for CASSLVQGNEKLFF.

The chain couples TRBV7-2 to TRBJ2-7; 13 nucleotides agree with TRBD2. Germline V gene sequence: CDR1 SGHTA, CDR2 FQGNSA. Trimming took 4 bases from V and 6 from J; bases not matched to a gene: 0. The CDR3 loop spans 13 amino acids. The DNA for the CDR3 is TGTGCCAGCAGCTGGACTAGCGGGAGCGAGCAGTACTTC. Its protein is CASSWTSGSEQYF.

The rearrangement uses TRBV29-1 and TRBJ2-7; 9 bases are a match to TRBD1. Germline V lookup: CDR1 SQVTM, CDR2 ANQGSEA. The CDR3 extends over 13 amino acids. V was pared by 5 bases and J by 3 bases, with 5 bases of the junction left unmatched. The CDR3 loop is CSVTGTGNYEQYF. Here the CDR3 DNA reads TGCAGCGTTACCGGGACAGGGAACTACGAGCAGTACTTC.

V gene TRBV4-1 combines with J gene TRBJ2-1; no definite D call. V was cut by 0 bases and J by 8 bases, with 20 bases left in between. In germline, CDR1 is MGHRA, CDR2 YSYEKL. This CDR3 has 17 residues. CDR3 protein: CASSQDSSPRIWHEQFF. The CDR3 DNA follows: TGCGCCAGCAGCCAAGATTCAAGCCCCCGAATATGGCATGAGCAGTTCTTC.

This rearrangement joins TRBV18 to TRBJ1-1; 8 nucleotides agree with TRBD1. The CDR3 runs to 18 residues. With V trimmed by 5 bases and J by 5 bases, 19 bases remained unmatched. Per germline, CDR1 KGHSH and CDR2 LQKENI. The CDR3 reads CASSALGGTGFKGTEAFF. The CDR3 DNA reads TGTGCCAGCTCAGCGCTGGGGGGGACAGGTTTCAAGGGAACTGAAGCTTTCTTT.

This sequence joins TRBV15 and TRBJ2-1, with D unresolved. Germline V gives CDR1 LNHNV, CDR2 YYDKDF (reference sequence). V lost 3 bases and J 4 bases, leaving 4 bases between the germline ends. The CDR3 contains 12 residues. CDR3 protein: CATSSGYNEQFF. The DNA of the CDR3 is TGTGCCACCAGCAGCGGGTACAATGAGCAGTTCTTC.

This clone was recorded a few times. This CDR3 reads CASSPRVVVKNNEKLFF. CDR3 coding DNA: TGCGCCAGCAGCCCCCGAGTCGTGGTCAAGAATAATGAAAAACTGTTTTTT. The rearrangement links TRBV4-1 to TRBJ1-4; D uncertain. Trimming pared 4 bases from V and 4 bases from J, leaving 19 bases between. In germline, CDR1 is MGHRA, CDR2 YSYEKL. The CDR3 contains 17 residues.

The chain links TRBV19 to TRBJ2-5; TRBD2 matches at 13 bases. Germline V CDR1 and CDR2: LNHDA, SQIVND (reference sequence). J gave up 2 bases and V 5 bases, and 2 bases lay outside the gene matches. This CDR3 comprises 15 residues. CDR3 residues: CASSLGLAGQETQYF. As DNA, the CDR3 is TGTGCCAGTAGTTTGGGACTAGCGGGACAAGAGACCCAGTACTTC.